Following are 10 T cell receptor beta chains from one sample sequenced in a study of cytomegalovirus exposure and HLA in healthy donors. Amplification used 60 Vbeta primers and 13 Jbeta primers. Profiling relied on immunoSEQ multiplex PCR, and the TCRdb table lists in-frame clones only, not all of them. The sample has approximately 210,000 clones, about four fifths seen once. Sequenced material: PBMCs. These receptors were taken from a woman aged 45 to 65 in good health and CMV-seropositive.

This clone was seen a single time. The chain joins TRBV2 to TRBJ1-5, with TRBD1 as a possible D gene (5 bases). V gave up 7 bases and J gave up 5 bases, with 15 bases separating them. This CDR3 spans 14 amino acids. From germline, CDR1 is SNHLY and CDR2 FYNNEI. CDR3: CASTIAGLYQPQHF. In DNA form, the CDR3 reads TGTGCCAGCACCATCGCAGGGTTATATCAGCCCCAGCATTTT.

The rearrangement joins TRBV27 to TRBJ2-7; maybe TRBD2 (6 bases). The V gene lost 5 bases and the J gene lost 2 bases, with 16 bases spanning the gap. This CDR3 spans 15 amino acids. The germline CDR1 and CDR2 sequences are MNHEY and SMNVEV (reference sequence). CDR3 coding DNA: TGTGCCAGCAGTACGACGGGGGTGGAGGCCTACGAGCAGTACTTC. Translating gives CASSTTGVEAYEQYF.

This rearrangement joins TRBV2 to TRBJ1-5, with D uncertain. V gave up 4 bases and J gave up 8 bases, with 12 bases separating them. Germline CDR1 SNHLY, CDR2 FYNNEI. This CDR3 contains 13 residues. CDR3 sequence reads: CASSVRPGEPQHF. DNA of the CDR3: TGTGCCAGCAGTGTTCGGCCTGGAGAGCCCCAGCATTTT.

The rearrangement joins TRBV28 to TRBJ2-6; D perhaps matches TRBD1 (5 bases). Germline V gene data show CDR1 as MDHEN and CDR2 as SYDVKM. V shed 6 bases and J shed 3 bases, with 24 bases lying between them. The CDR3 totals 19 residues. The DNA of the CDR3 is TGTGCCAGCAGATCCCCAGGGTTTTCAGCAACTGATGGGGCCAACGTCCTGACTTTC. It codes for CASRSPGFSATDGANVLTF.

J is TRBJ2-7 and V is TRBV18; the match to TRBD1 covers 9 bases. Losses at the gene ends were 3 bases for V and 5 bases for J; bases not matched to a gene: 8. Germline V lookup: CDR1 KGHSH, CDR2 LQKENI. The CDR3 has 15 residues. The CDR3 DNA is TGTGCCAGCTCACCCCGGACAGGGGATGCGGACGAGCAGTACTTC. It codes for CASSPRTGDADEQYF.

The chain is built from TRBV2 and TRBJ2-5; 7 bases align to TRBD2. Germline assignment: CDR1 SNHLY and CDR2 FYNNEI. The V gene end was trimmed by 3 bases and the J gene end by 2 bases; junction bases not matched to a gene: 6. This CDR3 region has 15 residues. CDR3 region: CASSDRAGDQETQYF. CDR3 in DNA: TGTGCCAGCAGTGATCGGGCGGGGGATCAAGAGACCCAGTACTTC.

The V and J genes are TRBV27 and TRBJ2-5, with 7 bases matching TRBD1. This CDR3 spans 16 amino acids. Trimming removed 3 bases from V and 2 bases from J; junction bases left unmatched: 9. Germline lookup yields CDR1 MNHEY and CDR2 SMNVEV (reference sequence). CDR3 coding DNA: TGTGCCAGCAGTTTTATAGGGGGCGGATTACAAGAGACCCAGTACTTC. Protein sequence: CASSFIGGGLQETQYF.

This clone has more than one count but fewer than ten. The CDR3 DNA reads TGTGCCAGCAGTTACGCCGGGGTAGGTCAGCCCCAGCATTTT. Its translation: CASSYAGVGQPQHF. J is TRBJ1-5 and V is TRBV27; D remains unclear. The CDR3 length is 14 residues. Germline V gene sequence: CDR1 MNHEY, CDR2 SMNVEV (reference sequence). Trimming removed 4 bases at V and 6 bases at J, with 13 bases between.

This chain connects TRBV30 to TRBJ1-2; D gene ambiguous. The CDR3 totals 13 residues. Germline assignment: CDR1 GTSNPN and CDR2 SVGIG (reference sequence). The germline V and J ends were trimmed by 3 bases and 8 bases, with 16 bases remaining between them. This chain's CDR3 is CAWRPDGGYGYTF. The CDR3 DNA sequence: TGTGCCTGGAGACCCGACGGAGGATACGGCTACACCTTC.

The rearrangement links TRBV2 to TRBJ2-7; 8 bases are a match to TRBD2. Germline-derived CDR1 and CDR2 are SNHLY and FYNNEI. Trimming removed 6 bases from V and 4 bases from J; junction bases left unmatched: 8. The CDR3 is 14 residues long. The CDR3 region has the DNA TGTGCCAGCAGCGCGGGGGGTCTCGGGTACGAGCAGTACTTC. Protein sequence: CASSAGGLGYEQYF.